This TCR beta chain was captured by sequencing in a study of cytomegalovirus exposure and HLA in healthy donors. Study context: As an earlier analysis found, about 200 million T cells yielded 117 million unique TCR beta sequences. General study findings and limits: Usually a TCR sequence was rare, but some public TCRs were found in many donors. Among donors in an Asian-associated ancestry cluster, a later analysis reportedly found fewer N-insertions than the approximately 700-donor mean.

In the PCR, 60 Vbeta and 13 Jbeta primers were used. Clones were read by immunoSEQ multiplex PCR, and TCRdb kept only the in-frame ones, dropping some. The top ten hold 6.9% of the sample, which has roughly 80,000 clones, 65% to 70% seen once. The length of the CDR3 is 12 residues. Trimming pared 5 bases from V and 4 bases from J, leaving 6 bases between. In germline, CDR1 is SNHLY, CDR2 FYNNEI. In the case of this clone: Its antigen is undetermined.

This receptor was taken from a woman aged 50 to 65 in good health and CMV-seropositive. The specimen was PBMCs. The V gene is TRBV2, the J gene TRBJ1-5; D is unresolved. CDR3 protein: CASSWENQPQHF. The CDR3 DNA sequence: TGTGCCAGCAGTTGGGAGAATCAGCCCCAGCATTTT.